This entry lists 23 T cell receptor beta chains sequenced from one sample in a study of CD8+CD57+ T cells in acquired aplastic anemia (dated by TCRdb to between 2018 and 2020). The listed sequencing device is Illumina HiSeq 2000. Genomic DNA served as template for TCR beta VDJ combination and CDR3 sequence profiling. TCRdb trimmed public reads at Q25 via fastp, called clones via MiXCR and kept in-frame beta chains. Rows with a matching CDR3 protein are joined into one entry that keeps the most common DNA and genes. In all, the sample holds about 130,000 distinct CDR3 sequences, and roughly 50% of those were seen once. The top ten clones comprise about 2.3% of the sample. The source material was sorted CD4+, CD8+, or CD8+CD57+ T cells (not recorded which) from PBMCs. These receptors originate from a human donor in good health, serving as a control.

CDR3 amino acids: CASSEVVGHYNEQFF. Here the CDR3 DNA reads TGTGCCAGCAGTGAAGTCGTGGGGCACTACAATGAGCAGTTCTTC. The rearrangement uses TRBV2 and TRBJ2-1; TRBD1 is a possible D gene (5 bases). V lost 1 base and J 3 bases, leaving 10 bases between the germline ends. The CDR3 is 15 residues long. Germline V lookup: CDR1 SNHLY, CDR2 FYNNEI.

Concerning this clonotype itself: A much larger clone sits a single nucleotide away, making a read error possible. The chain has TRBV2 and TRBJ2-4; 8 nucleotides agree with TRBD1. The CDR3 length is 15 residues. CDR1 and CDR2 (germline): SNHLY, FYNNEI. J lost 7 bases, V lost 6 bases, and 11 bases had no gene match. The CDR3 is CASSDPDRGSNIQYF. In nucleotides, the CDR3 is TGTGCCAGCAGCGACCCAGACAGGGGCAGTAACATTCAGTACTTC.

By sample share, this clonotype is medium-sized. The chain employs TRBV2 and TRBJ2-7, with 7 bases aligning to TRBD1. J lost 3 bases, V lost 4 bases, and 0 bases had no gene match. The CDR3 has 12 amino acids. The germline gives CDR1 SNHLY, CDR2 FYNNEI. CDR3: CASSGQGYEQYF. The CDR3 region has the DNA TGTGCCAGCAGTGGACAGGGCTACGAGCAGTACTTC.

This clonotype was observed at least ten times. This chain connects TRBV11-1 to TRBJ2-1; TRBD2 agrees at 16 bases. The junction had 3 bases not matched to a gene; V was cut back by 1 base and J by 6 bases. The CDR3 extends over 17 amino acids. CDR1 and CDR2 (germline): SGHAT, FQDESV (reference sequence). CDR3 sequence reads: CASSLVGTSGGVNEQFF. CDR3 DNA: TGTGCCAGCAGCTTAGTTGGGACTAGCGGGGGGGTCAATGAGCAGTTCTTC.

This clonotype was detected a few times. This chain connects TRBV7-6 to TRBJ2-7, with D maybe TRBD1 (8 bases). Germline-derived CDR1 and CDR2 are SGHVS and FNYEAQ. V was pared by 1 base and J by 6 bases, with 16 bases between. This CDR3 contains 15 residues. CDR3: CASSLGQGRVVEQYF. In DNA form, the CDR3 reads TGTGCCAGCAGCTTAGGACAGGGGAGGGTAGTCGAGCAGTACTTC.

This chain connects TRBV20-1 to TRBJ1-4; no firm D call. CDR1 DFQATT and CDR2 SNEGSKA come from the germline V gene (reference sequence). V gave up 3 bases and J gave up 5 bases, with 7 bases separating them. CDR3 length: 12 amino acids. In DNA, the CDR3 is TGCAGTGCTAGTGGGAGCAATGAAAAACTGTTTTTT. It yields the protein CSASGSNEKLFF.

The J gene is TRBJ2-7, the V gene TRBV15; the D is unclear. The germline CDR1 and CDR2 sequences are LNHNV and YYDKDF (reference sequence). V gave up 0 bases and J gave up 10 bases, with 10 bases separating them. This CDR3 has 12 amino acids. In nucleotides, the CDR3 is TGTGCCACCAGCAGAGACGGCCTAGAACAGTACTTC. Amino acids: CATSRDGLEQYF.

V gene TRBV25-1 combines with J gene TRBJ2-7, with 13 bases fitting TRBD2. The CDR3 contains 15 residues. Germline V gene data show CDR1 as MGHDK and CDR2 as SYGVNS. V trimming: 6 bases; J trimming: 6 bases; junction bases outside the gene matches: 8. The CDR3 DNA sequence: TGTGCCAGCAGCCCCCGAGGACTAGCGGGGGCCGAGCAGTACTTC. Translated, it gives CASSPRGLAGAEQYF.

This clonotype was detected once. The rearrangement links TRBV2 to TRBJ1-6, with 8 bases that match TRBD1. The CDR3 is made up of 17 amino acids. Trimming took 1 base from V and 0 from J; bases not matched to a gene: 2. Per germline, CDR1 SNHLY and CDR2 FYNNEI. The CDR3 region is CASSEGTGSSYNSPLHF. The DNA for the CDR3 is TGTGCCAGCAGTGAAGGGACAGGGAGCTCCTATAATTCACCCCTCCACTTT.

This chain joins TRBV4-3 and TRBJ2-7, with D tentatively TRBD1 (5 bases). Trimming shortened V by 0 bases and J by 0 bases, and 12 bases separated the two germline ends. Germline V gene data show CDR1 as LGHNA and CDR2 as YSLEER. The CDR3 is made up of 16 amino acids. CDR3 sequence (DNA): TGCGCCAGCAGCCAAGATAAGAGGACAAGCTCCTACGAGCAGTACTTC. Encoded protein: CASSQDKRTSSYEQYF.

This clonotype appeared many times. The V and J genes are TRBV5-1 and TRBJ2-3; perhaps TRBD1 as D (6 bases). The CDR3 length is 16 residues. Germline loops: CDR1 SGHRS, CDR2 YFSETQ. The V and J ends lost 4 bases and 0 bases respectively, with 15 bases between them. CDR3: CASSRAQGTSTDTQYF. The CDR3 DNA reads TGCGCCAGCAGCCGCGCACAGGGCACTAGCACAGATACGCAGTATTTT.

The chain joins TRBV7-2 to TRBJ2-7, with TRBD1 as a possible D gene (5 bases). Germline CDR1 SGHTA, CDR2 FQGNSA. The V end lost 8 bases, the J end lost 8 bases, and 13 bases lay between the germline ends. The CDR3 consists of 11 residues. The CDR3 nucleotides read TGTGCCAGCTCCGCAGGGCTCAAGCAGTACTTC. It codes for CASSAGLKQYF.

A few counts support this clonotype. A much more abundant neighbour one base away suggests this may be a read error. The chain uses TRBV2 and TRBJ1-2, with D perhaps matching TRBD1 (5 bases). The length of the CDR3 is 14 residues. Germline V gene data show CDR1 as SNHLY and CDR2 as FYNNEI. The CDR3 DNA reads as TGTGTCAGCAGTGAAGCATCGGAATGGGGCGGCTACACCTTC. Translating gives CVSSEASEWGGYTF.

The chain combines TRBV30 with TRBJ1-1, with D possibly matching TRBD1 (5 bases). V lost 5 bases and J 7 bases, leaving 17 bases between the germline ends. This CDR3 is built from 13 residues. CDR1 and CDR2 from the germline V gene are GTSNPN and SVGIG (reference sequence). CDR3 protein: CAWRGIRRGEAFF. DNA of the CDR3: TGTGCCTGGCGGGGAATACGAAGGGGTGAAGCTTTCTTT.

This clonotype was seen a few times. The chain recombines TRBV7-6 with TRBJ2-7, with 10 bases matching TRBD1. Germline assignment: CDR1 SGHVS and CDR2 FNYEAQ. With 5 bases clipped from V and 3 bases from J, the junction kept 4 bases outside the gene matches. The CDR3 is made up of 14 amino acids. CDR3 DNA sequence: TGTGCCAGCAGCGGGGGACAGGGGAACTACGAGCAGTACTTC. This encodes CASSGGQGNYEQYF.

The genes are TRBV12-3 or TRBV12-4 and TRBJ1-1, with D unclear. The CDR3 totals 14 residues. The V end lost 7 bases, the J end lost 1 base, and 13 bases lay between the germline ends. CDR3: CASMERSSNTEAFF. The CDR3 region has the DNA TGTGCCAGCATGGAGAGATCCTCGAACACTGAAGCTTTCTTT.

In this sample, this clonotype turned up many times. The chain carries TRBV5-1 and TRBJ1-1; D is unresolved. This CDR3 region has 12 residues. Trimming removed 0 bases at V and 3 bases at J, with 3 bases between. Germline CDR1 is SGHRS and CDR2 is YFSETQ. The CDR3 sequence is CASSLGDTEAFF. In nucleotides, the CDR3 is TGCGCCAGCAGCTTGGGGGACACTGAAGCTTTCTTT.

This rearrangement joins TRBV9 to TRBJ1-6, with TRBD1 identical over 8 bases. Germline V gives CDR1 SGDLS, CDR2 YYNGEE. The CDR3 is 18 residues long. V gave up 7 bases and J gave up 5 bases; unmatched junction bases: 17. CDR3: CASSRNDRGGQHNSPLHF. In nucleotides, the CDR3 is TGTGCCAGCTCACGTAATGACAGGGGCGGACAGCATAATTCACCCCTCCACTTT.

CDR3 in amino acids: CASSTGTISYEQYF. In DNA form, the CDR3 reads TGTGCCAGTAGTACCGGGACAATATCCTACGAGCAGTACTTC. The V gene is TRBV19, the J gene TRBJ2-7; possibly TRBD1 for D (6 bases). Germline V gives CDR1 LNHDA, CDR2 SQIVND (reference sequence). The V and J ends lost 4 bases and 1 base respectively, with 11 bases between them. This CDR3 has 14 residues.

The chain uses TRBV24-1 and TRBJ2-1; 10 bases align to TRBD2. This CDR3 is 14 amino acids long. With 4 bases clipped from V and 8 bases from J, the junction kept 4 bases outside the gene matches. Germline assignment: CDR1 KGHDR and CDR2 SFDVKD. In DNA form, the CDR3 reads TGTGCCACCAGTGACCCTAGCGGGAGCTATGAGCAGTTCTTC. It specifies CATSDPSGSYEQFF.

This clonotype has at least ten counts. The V call is TRBV14, the J call TRBJ1-2; possible D gene TRBD1, 6 bases. Germline V CDR1 and CDR2: SGHDN, FVKESK. Deletions cut 1 base from V and 3 bases from J, with 12 bases between. The CDR3 extends over 15 amino acids. Here the CDR3 DNA reads TGTGCCAGCAGCCAAGTCAGGGGCTGGGACTATGGCTACACCTTC. Protein: CASSQVRGWDYGYTF.

CDR3 in DNA: TGTGCCAGTAGTCCCGGTACACAGGGGAGTGGCTACACCTTC. Translating it yields CASSPGTQGSGYTF. The gene calls are TRBV19 and TRBJ1-2, with 7 bases fitting TRBD1. The ends lost 5 bases at V and 7 bases at J; junction bases unmatched: 10. Germline V CDR1 and CDR2: LNHDA, SQIVND (reference sequence). The CDR3 consists of 14 residues.

The sample holds a few counts of this clonotype. The rearrangement joins TRBV5-1 to TRBJ2-2, with 9 bases identical to TRBD2. The CDR3 is made up of 19 amino acids. V lost 0 bases to trimming and J lost 0 bases; unmatched junction nucleotides: 9. Germline V lookup: CDR1 SGHRS, CDR2 YFSETQ. This CDR3 is CASSLGAGGRNTNTGELFF. CDR3 DNA: TGCGCCAGCAGCTTGGGAGCGGGGGGCAGAAATACGAACACCGGGGAGCTGTTTTTT. Using reference TRBV5-1 and TRBJ2-2 for the parts outside the CDR3, the full variable domain is KAGVTQTPRYLIKTRGQQVTLSCSPISGHRSVSWYQQTPGQGLQFLFEYFSETQRNKGNFPGRFSGRQFSNSRSEMNVSTLELGDSALYLCASSLGAGGRNTNTGELFFGEGSRLTVL.